This TCR beta chain originates from a study of early T cells in non-severe SARS-CoV-2 infection. Across the study: Sequencing of bulk RNA from unsorted whole blood was done, without chain pairing.

The germline V gene has CDR1 SGHVS and CDR2 FNYEAQ. The V and J ends lost 1 base and 6 bases, in that order; junction bases with no gene match: 6. The CDR3 runs 15 residues. The protocol attached unique molecular identifiers to individual cDNA molecules. TCRdb independently ran MiXCR on the 5' RACE reads; one entry per CDR3 protein. The sample has roughly 49,000 distinct CDR3 sequences, about 4% seen once. About this clonotype itself: Its antigen is still unknown.

Whole-study findings and limits: VDJdb matches were skewed toward anti-spike CD8 T cell responses.

The chain joins TRBV7-6 to TRBJ2-1; 7 bases are a match to TRBD2. The specimen sequenced was whole blood. This receptor was obtained from an adult who was a healthcare worker with PCR-confirmed SARS-CoV-2 infection or an uninfected control (not recorded which). CDR3 sequence (DNA): TGTGCCAGCAGCTTAGGGACTAGGGGAGCCAATGAGCAGTTCTTC. This gives the protein CASSLGTRGANEQFF. The entire variable domain, with the rest obtained from reference TRBV7-6 and TRBJ2-1, is as follows: GAGVSQSPRYKVTKRGQDVALRCDPISGHVSLYWYRQALGQGPEFLTYFNYEAQQDKSGLPNDRFSAERPEGSISTLTIQRTEQRDSAMYRCASSLGTRGANEQFFGPGTRLTVL.